This T cell receptor beta chain was obtained from a study of blood T cell repertoires in COVID-19. At the level of the study: Samples came from the United States, Italy and Spain, spanning acute and convalescent COVID-19.

The CDR3 runs to 16 residues. J lost 4 bases, V lost 4 bases, and 11 bases had no gene match. CDR1 SGDLS and CDR2 YYNGEE come from the germline V gene. As handled by the study authors: Estimated nucleated cell counts came from reference gene primer amplification. Produced via immunoSEQ multiplex PCR; TCRdb's table is partial and in-frame only. The V and J calls and clone size come from that table; D and trimming were worked out from the DNA. The sample lists approximately 220,000 clones, approximately 87% occurring once. This clone was counted once. The genes are TRBV9 and TRBJ1-3; 7 nucleotides line up with TRBD1. Specimen: peripheral blood. The source is a man in his 60s who had recovered from COVID-19. This chain's CDR3 is CASSRGQTGPGNTIYF. The CDR3 DNA follows: TGTGCCAGCAGCCGCGGCCAGACAGGGCCCGGAAACACCATATATTTT.